This T cell receptor beta chain appears in the sequencing data of a study of neurological immune-mediated disorders. In this sample, this clonotype turned up many times. V gave up 0 bases and J gave up 4 bases; unmatched junction bases: 8. CDR3 length: 16 residues. Germline lookup yields CDR1 LGHNA and CDR2 YSLEER. TCRdb redid the calling of the 5' RACE reads with MiXCR, one entry per CDR3 protein. The profile shows tens of thousands of distinct CDR3 sequences, under 5% of them singletons. This TCR was sampled from a woman aged 45-65 years with multiple sclerosis. The J gene is TRBJ1-2, the V gene TRBV4-3, with 7 bases matching TRBD1. Sequencing used PBMCs. This CDR3 reads CASSQDDRASAYGYTF. The CDR3, as DNA: TGCGCCAGCAGCCAAGACGACAGGGCCTCGGCCTATGGCTACACCTTC.